A selection of T cell receptor beta chains follows, all from one sample in a study of spatial heterogeneity in lung cancer. TCRdb analysed the 5' RACE reads with MiXCR anew, one entry per CDR3 protein. The sample carries about 12,000 distinct CDR3 sequences, 4% to 6% recorded once. Sequencing used lung tumor tissue, obtained at surgery. Receptors originate from a male donor with early-stage non-small cell lung cancer. Both conserved end residues are part of each CDR3. The D gene is left open where the match is weak. Size is omitted from some rows. Given values are once, few, many or a class for expanded clones.

size,V,J,D,CDR3,DNA
-,TRBV20-1,TRBJ2-7,TRBD2,CSAKASGAYEQYF,TGCAGTGCTAAGGCTAGCGGGGCCTACGAGCAGTACTTC
many,TRBV7-8,TRBJ2-3,-,CASSSRIVGLATDTQYF,TGTGCCAGCAGCTCTAGGATTGTGGGTTTAGCCACAGATACGCAGTATTTT
many,TRBV15,TRBJ2-1,TRBD2,CATSRGSGGAVDEQFF,TGTGCCACCAGCAGAGGAAGCGGGGGGGCCGTTGATGAGCAGTTCTTC
-,TRBV6-5,TRBJ1-1,TRBD1,CASSGQGAMTAFF,TGTGCCAGCAGTGGACAGGGGGCGATGACGGCTTTCTTT
many,TRBV7-3,TRBJ1-1,-,CASSPVGRPAEAFF,TGTGCCAGCAGCCCTGTGGGTAGGCCGGCTGAAGCTTTCTTT
many,TRBV7-2,TRBJ1-3,TRBD1,CASSQAGTVSGNTIYF,TGTGCCAGCAGTCAAGCAGGGACAGTCTCTGGAAACACCATATATTTT
medium-sized,TRBV3-1,TRBJ2-1,-,CASSLGTTVSYNEQFF,TGTGCCAGCAGCTTGGGGACCACCGTCTCCTACAATGAGCAGTTCTTC
many,TRBV6-1,TRBJ1-5,-,CASSERGGSQPQHF,TGTGCCAGCAGTGAAAGGGGTGGTAGTCAGCCCCAGCATTTT
many,TRBV12-3/TRBV12-4,TRBJ1-1,-,CASRSGSMNTEAFF,TGTGCCAGCAGATCCGGGAGCATGAACACTGAAGCTTTCTTT
many,TRBV20-1,TRBJ1-6,-,CSARWGLGNSPLHF,TGCAGTGCTAGATGGGGGCTGGGGAATTCACCCCTCCACTTT
few,TRBV7-9,TRBJ2-3,-,CASGRSTDTQYF,TGTGCCAGCGGAAGAAGCACAGATACGCAGTATTTT
many,TRBV5-6,TRBJ2-1,TRBD1,CASSSGQGDNEQFF,TGTGCCAGCAGCTCGGGGCAGGGGGACAATGAGCAGTTCTTC
many,TRBV6-5,TRBJ1-1,-,CASSYRQGVGNTEAFF,TGTGCCAGCAGTTACCGCCAGGGAGTAGGGAACACTGAAGCTTTCTTT
-,TRBV6-2/TRBV6-3,TRBJ2-1,-,CASRNPGRYEQFF,TGTGCCAGCAGGAATCCGGGGCGATACGAGCAGTTCTTC
many,TRBV7-2,TRBJ2-1,TRBD2,CASSLARGSGGTRSYNEQFF,TGTGCCAGCAGCTTAGCGCGGGGTAGCGGGGGGACCCGCTCCTACAATGAGCAGTTCTTC
many,TRBV10-3,TRBJ2-1,TRBD1,CAISLQGGNEQFF,TGTGCCATCAGTTTACAGGGGGGCAATGAGCAGTTCTTC
many,TRBV29-1,TRBJ2-5,TRBD2,CSVAAAEGLAGRETQYF,TGCAGCGTCGCAGCAGCCGAAGGACTAGCCGGGCGGGAGACCCAGTACTTC
many,TRBV7-3,TRBJ2-5,-,CASSLNRQETQYF,TGTGCCAGCAGCTTGAACAGGCAAGAGACCCAGTACTTC
many,TRBV7-2,TRBJ2-5,-,CASSLVLAAQYF,TGTGCCAGCAGCTTAGTTTTGGCGGCCCAGTACTTC
many,TRBV29-1,TRBJ2-1,TRBD1,CSVEGGTGGNYEQFF,TGCAGCGTTGAAGGGGGGACAGGGGGCAACTATGAGCAGTTCTTC